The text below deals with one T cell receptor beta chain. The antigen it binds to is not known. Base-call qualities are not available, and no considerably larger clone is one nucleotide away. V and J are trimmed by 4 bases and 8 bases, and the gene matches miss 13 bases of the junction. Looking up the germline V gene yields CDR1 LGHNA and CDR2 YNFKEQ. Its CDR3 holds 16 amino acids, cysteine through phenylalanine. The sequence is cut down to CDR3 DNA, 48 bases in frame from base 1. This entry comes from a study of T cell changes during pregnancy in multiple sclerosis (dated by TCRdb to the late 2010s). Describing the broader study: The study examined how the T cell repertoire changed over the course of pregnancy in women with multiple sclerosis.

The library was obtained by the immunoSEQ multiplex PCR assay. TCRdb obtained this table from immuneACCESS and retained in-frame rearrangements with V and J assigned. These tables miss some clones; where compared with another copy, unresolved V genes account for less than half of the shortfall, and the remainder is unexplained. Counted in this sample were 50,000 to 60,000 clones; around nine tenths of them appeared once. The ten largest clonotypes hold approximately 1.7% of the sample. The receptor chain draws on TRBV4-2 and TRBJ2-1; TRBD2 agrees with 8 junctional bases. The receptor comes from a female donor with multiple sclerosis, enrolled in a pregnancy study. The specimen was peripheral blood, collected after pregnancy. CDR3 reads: CASSPYPRGARYEQFF. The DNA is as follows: TGTGCCAGCAGCCCCTACCCGCGGGGGGCCAGGTATGAGCAGTTCTTC.